Below, 10 T cell receptor beta chains from the same sample are listed, as sequenced in a study of CD8 T cells in Susac syndrome. A quantity of about 0.45 to 1 ug RNA underwent reverse transcription using random hexamers. Each CDR3 protein is one row after TCRdb ran MiXCR on the immunoSEQ multiplex PCR reads. The data show roughly 190,000 distinct CDR3 sequences, 80% to 95% seen once. Material for sequencing was CD4+ T cells from PBMCs. The receptor source for this set is a human donor in good health.

This rearrangement joins TRBV13 to TRBJ1-6; D gene uncertain. The germline CDR1 and CDR2 sequences are PRHDT and FYEKMQ (reference sequence). Trimming pared 0 bases from V and 5 bases from J, leaving 11 bases between. The CDR3 runs to 16 residues. The CDR3 DNA follows: TGTGCCAGCAGCTTAGGGACCCGGTTTGATAATTCACCCCTCCACTTT. It is translated as CASSLGTRFDNSPLHF.

This CDR3 reads CASSSTGKGSNQPQHF. The DNA of the CDR3 is TGTGCCAGCAGCTCCACAGGAAAAGGTAGCAATCAGCCCCAGCATTTT. V usage is TRBV6-2 or TRBV6-3 and J usage is TRBJ1-5; a possible D gene is TRBD1 (5 bases). The CDR3 is made up of 16 amino acids. The germline V gene has CDR1 MNHEY and CDR2 SVGEGT. The ends were cut back, 6 bases at V and 0 bases at J, with 15 bases in the middle.

This chain connects TRBV3-1 to TRBJ2-3; 7 bases match TRBD1. The CDR3 is made up of 16 amino acids. Trimming took 8 bases from V and 0 from J; bases not matched to a gene: 11. Germline V gene lookup returns CDR1 LGHDT and CDR2 YNNKEL (reference sequence). The CDR3 sequence: CASVCQGDPSTDTQYF. The CDR3 region has the DNA TGTGCCAGCGTCTGTCAGGGGGATCCAAGCACAGATACGCAGTATTTT.

The gene calls are TRBV6-2 or TRBV6-3 and TRBJ2-2, with D possibly being TRBD2 (6 bases). CDR1 is MNHEY, CDR2 SVGEGT, per germline. V lost 7 bases to trimming and J lost 5 bases, with 11 bases between them. The CDR3 is made up of 13 amino acids. The CDR3 loop is CASTPRGTGELFF. The CDR3 nucleotides are TGTGCCAGCACTCCCCGGGGGACCGGGGAGCTGTTTTTT.

The V and J genes are TRBV6-5 and TRBJ2-7, with D possibly being TRBD1 or TRBD2 (6 bases each). CDR3 length: 12 residues. Germline values: CDR1 MNHEY, CDR2 SVGAGI. With 2 bases removed from V and 7 bases from J, the gap between germline ends came to 9 bases. CDR3 sequence: CASSYGGLEQYF. DNA of the CDR3: TGTGCCAGCAGTTACGGGGGGCTTGAGCAGTACTTC.

This clonotype was counted only a few times. CDR3 in amino acids: CASSQSGRPPYEQYF. The CDR3 DNA reads TGCGCCAGCAGTCAGTCCGGGAGGCCTCCCTACGAGCAGTACTTC. The rearrangement uses TRBV4-1 and TRBJ2-7; 7 nucleotides align to TRBD2. The trim removed 6 bases at V and 2 bases at J, leaving 10 bases unmatched. The germline V gene encodes CDR1 MGHRA and CDR2 YSYEKL. The CDR3 contains 15 residues.

The chain employs TRBV28 and TRBJ1-1; TRBD1 might be the D (5 bases). V lost 2 bases to trimming and J lost 11 bases, with 15 bases between them. The CDR3 contains 13 residues. Germline V lookup: CDR1 MDHEN, CDR2 SYDVKM. The CDR3 reads CASSLISGVGAFF. The CDR3 DNA reads as TGTGCCAGCAGTTTAATTTCGGGGGTTGGCGCTTTCTTT.

The gene calls are TRBV14 and TRBJ2-7; D gene unclear. Germline CDR1 reads SGHDN; CDR2 reads FVKESK. The CDR3 consists of 16 residues. The ends were cut back, 4 bases at V and 2 bases at J, with 18 bases in the middle. The DNA for the CDR3 is TGTGCCAGCAGCCCAGATGCGTCCCTTACTCCCTACGAGCAGTACTTC. It encodes CASSPDASLTPYEQYF.

CDR3 bases: TGTGCCAGCAGCATCGATTATCAGGGGGCTGGGGAGACCCAGTACTTC. Protein: CASSIDYQGAGETQYF. The chain combines TRBV11-1 with TRBJ2-5; 8 positions match TRBD1. Germline V gene data show CDR1 as SGHAT and CDR2 as FQDESV (reference sequence). V gave up 5 bases and J gave up 5 bases; unmatched junction bases: 13. The CDR3 is 16 amino acids.

The rearrangement uses TRBV19 and TRBJ1-5; TRBD1 agrees at 10 bases. CDR3 length: 13 amino acids. Germline values: CDR1 LNHDA, CDR2 SQIVND (reference sequence). The V and J ends lost 7 bases and 5 bases, in that order; junction bases with no gene match: 2. As DNA, the CDR3 is TGTGCCAGTAAGACAGGGGGCGATCAGCCCCAGCATTTT. This codes for CASKTGGDQPQHF.